These T cell receptor beta chains were read from a single sample in a study of shared clonotypes between healthy human individuals. Clones were sequenced by immunoSEQ multiplex PCR, and TCRdb holds only the in-frame ones, with some missing. This repertoire shows around 2.1 million clones, under 97% found once; its top ten account for 0.13%. The sample comprised naive CD4+ T cells sorted from blood. These receptors all come from a young man in good health. Each CDR3 is given with its conserved first and last residue. D genes are given only for firm matches. For some rows the clone size is stated as once, few or many, or as a class when expanded; others skip it.

TRBV5-4	TRBJ2-7	-	-	TGTGCCAGCAGCCGTCCGGGGGGCTCGACCTACGAGCAGTACTTC	CASSRPGGSTYEQYF
TRBV28	TRBJ1-5	TRBD1	-	TGTGCCAGCAGCTCACACTCCCTACAGGGGGCAAGTCAGCCCCAGCATTTT	CASSSHSLQGASQPQHF
TRBV6-5	TRBJ2-2	-	-	TGTGCCAGCAGTCCCCTCCAGGGGCAGACCGGGGAGCTGTTTTTT	CASSPLQGQTGELFF
TRBV29-1	TRBJ2-4	TRBD2	-	TGCAGCGCGGGGGACTACGCCAAAAACATTCAGTACTTC	CSAGDYAKNIQYF
TRBV11-2	TRBJ1-5	-	-	TGTGCCAGCAGCTTTTCGTCCTCGGGGCCCCAGCATTTT	CASSFSSSGPQHF
TRBV19	TRBJ2-2	TRBD2	-	TGTGCCAGTAGCCCAGCGGGGTCAAACACCGGGGAGCTGTTTTTT	CASSPAGSNTGELFF
TRBV29-1	TRBJ2-7	-	-	TGCAGCGCGCGTAGCGCCAGCTCCTACGAGCAGTACTTC	CSARSASSYEQYF
TRBV5-1	TRBJ1-2	-	-	TGCGCCAGCAGCTTGGATGGAGCGAGCGGTGGCTACACCTTC	CASSLDGASGGYTF
TRBV6-5	TRBJ2-7	-	-	TGTGCCAGCAGCCCACCGCGGGCGCGATCCCACGAGCAGTACTTC	CASSPPRARSHEQYF
TRBV5-8	TRBJ2-7	-	-	TGTGCCAGCAGCGCGGGACTCTACGAGCAGTACTTC	CASSAGLYEQYF
TRBV29-1	TRBJ2-1	-	-	TGCAGCGTTGGGAGGGTACTAGGAAACAATGAGCAGTTCTTC	CSVGRVLGNNEQFF
TRBV11-2	TRBJ2-4	TRBD1	-	TGTGCCAGCAGCCAGGACAGGGCCTACATTCAGTACTTC	CASSQDRAYIQYF
TRBV19	TRBJ2-5	-	-	TGTGCCAGTAGTATAAGTGGGTACCAAGAGACCCAGTACTTC	CASSISGYQETQYF
TRBV5-1	TRBJ1-6	TRBD1	once	TGCGCCAGCAGCTTGGCCGCAGGGGGCGAATCACCCCTCCACTTT	CASSLAAGGESPLHF
TRBV11-3	TRBJ2-1	-	-	TGTGCCAGCAGCTTACACGCCTCAACTGGCAATGAGCAGTTCTTC	CASSLHASTGNEQFF
TRBV18	TRBJ2-5	TRBD2	-	TGTGCCAGCTCACCAAGACTAGCGGGGGAAGAGACCCAGTACTTC	CASSPRLAGEETQYF
TRBV25-1	TRBJ1-2	TRBD1	-	TGTGCCAGCAGTGAGGGACAGGGGTATGGCTACACCTTC	CASSEGQGYGYTF
TRBV5-1	TRBJ2-3	TRBD2	-	TGCGCCAGCAGTCGTGGTGGGGGTACGCGGGAGGGCCGCACAGATACGCAGTATTTT	CASSRGGGTREGRTDTQYF
TRBV2	TRBJ2-7	-	-	TGTGCCAGCATACCTTGGGCCACCTACGAGCAGTACTTC	CASIPWATYEQYF
TRBV6-4	TRBJ2-3	TRBD2	-	TGTGCCAGCACTACTAAACCCCTAGCGGGAGGGAGCACAGATACGCAGTATTTT	CASTTKPLAGGSTDTQYF
TRBV7-2	TRBJ2-1	TRBD2	-	TGTGCCAGCAGCTTCGGGGCCCCCCGGACTAGTAACAATGAGCAGTTCTTC	CASSFGAPRTSNNEQFF
TRBV6-1	TRBJ1-1	-	-	TGTGCCACCAACAACATTCAGGGCACTGAAGCTTTCTTT	CATNNIQGTEAFF
TRBV28	TRBJ2-5	-	-	TGTGCCAGCAGTTTTTCTTCCGGGGGAGTGAGCGAGACCCAGTACTTC	CASSFSSGGVSETQYF
TRBV25-1	TRBJ2-5	-	-	TGTGCCAGCAGTGAACCCCGGGTTGCAGAGACCCAGTACTTC	CASSEPRVAETQYF
TRBV25-1	TRBJ2-7	-	-	TGTGCCAGCGGTCGAGGGGTTGTCTCTGAGCAGTACTTC	CASGRGVVSEQYF
TRBV7-3	TRBJ2-3	-	-	TGTGCCAGCAGCCCCTTACAGGGAGCCACAGATACGCAGTATTTT	CASSPLQGATDTQYF
TRBV5-1	TRBJ1-1	TRBD1	-	TGCGCCAGCACCTCGGGACAGGGGGCCCCCATGAACACTGAAGCTTTCTTT	CASTSGQGAPMNTEAFF
TRBV4-3	TRBJ1-2	-	-	TGCGCCAGCAGCCAAGACCCGGGAAATCTCGGTGGCTACACCTTC	CASSQDPGNLGGYTF
TRBV21-1	TRBJ2-7	-	-	TGTGCCAGCAGCAAAGAGCCGGGACAGTACTACGAGCAGTACTTC	CASSKEPGQYYEQYF
TRBV27	TRBJ1-5	-	-	TGTGCCAGCAGTTTAGGGTCCCCAGGTCAGCCCCAGCATTTT	CASSLGSPGQPQHF
TRBV11-1	TRBJ1-1	TRBD1	once	TGTGCCAGCAACCGACGGGAGGGGACAGGGGGAGAAGGCACTGAAGCTTTCTTT	CASNRREGTGGEGTEAFF
TRBV2	TRBJ2-7	-	-	TGTGCCAGCAGTGAAGCAAACAGGGTGGGCTCCTACGAGCAGTACTTC	CASSEANRVGSYEQYF
TRBV4-3	TRBJ2-5	TRBD1	-	TGCGCCAGCAGCCAAGGTTTCCGGGTACAGGGGCAAGAGACCCAGTACTTC	CASSQGFRVQGQETQYF
TRBV27	TRBJ1-1	-	-	TGTGCCAGCGGGTCCTTATCTGAAGCTTTCTTT	CASGSLSEAFF
TRBV6-1	TRBJ2-7	TRBD2	once	TGTGCCAGCAGTGACCGAAAGCGGGGGGGGAGCTCCTACGAGCAGTACTTC	CASSDRKRGGSSYEQYF
TRBV28	TRBJ1-1	-	-	TGTGCCAGCAGTTTCACAGGGAGGGGGGCTTTCTTT	CASSFTGRGAFF
TRBV18	TRBJ1-6	-	-	TGTGCCAGCTCACCACCACGGGGCCGGGTGAAGGATACCTCCTATAATTCACCCCTCCACTTT	CASSPPRGRVKDTSYNSPLHF
TRBV6-6	TRBJ2-2	TRBD1	-	TGTGCCAGCAGTTACCGTAAAACAGGGGGCACCGGGGAGCTGTTTTTT	CASSYRKTGGTGELFF
TRBV6-5	TRBJ1-2	-	-	TGTGCCAGCAGTTACCGGGACATTATTGCCTTC	CASSYRDIIAF
TRBV7-6	TRBJ2-7	TRBD2	-	TGTGCCAGCAGCGCCGGACTAGCGGGAGGCTCCTACGAGCAGTACTTC	CASSAGLAGGSYEQYF
TRBV18	TRBJ1-1	TRBD1	-	TGTGCCAGCTCTCGCCCGGGACAGGGGGCCGCTGAAGCTTTCTTT	CASSRPGQGAAEAFF
TRBV18	TRBJ1-6	TRBD1	-	TGTGCCAGCTCACCAGACAGGGCTTATCCTAATTCACCCCTCCACTTT	CASSPDRAYPNSPLHF
TRBV10-3	TRBJ2-1	TRBD2	-	TGTGCCATCAGTGAGGGGAGCGGGGGGGCGAATGAGCAGTTCTTC	CAISEGSGGANEQFF
TRBV19	TRBJ1-6	-	-	TGTGCCAGTAGTATAGATCCAGAAGAGCTCCTCCACTTT	CASSIDPEELLHF
TRBV30	TRBJ2-7	-	many	TGTGCCTGGACTCGGGGTTTAACCTACGAGCAGTACTTC	CAWTRGLTYEQYF
TRBV2	TRBJ1-2	-	-	TGTGCCAGCGAACAGGGCGGGTATGGCTACACCTTC	CASEQGGYGYTF
TRBV19	TRBJ1-3	TRBD1	-	TGTGCCAGTACCAGGGACAGCCGAAACACCATATATTTT	CASTRDSRNTIYF
TRBV30	TRBJ2-5	-	-	TGTGCCTGGAGCTCAACGGAGACCCAGTACTTC	CAWSSTETQYF
TRBV7-9	TRBJ1-2	-	-	TGTGCCAGCAGCTCCAGGACTATTTCCTATGGCTACACCTTC	CASSSRTISYGYTF
TRBV21-1	TRBJ2-7	-	-	TGTGCCAGCAGCAACGGTCGAGCCTATAGCTCCTACGAGCAGTACTTC	CASSNGRAYSSYEQYF
TRBV30	TRBJ2-5	-	-	TGTGCCTGGAGTGTACGCGGTGAGACCCAGTACTTC	CAWSVRGETQYF
TRBV7-9	TRBJ2-1	-	-	TGTGCCAGCAGCTTCGGGAATGGGGCTTGGAATGAGCAGTTCTTC	CASSFGNGAWNEQFF
TRBV7-9	TRBJ1-6	TRBD1	-	TGTGCCAGCAGTCGGACAGGGGGCTCGGATTCACCCCTCCACTTT	CASSRTGGSDSPLHF
TRBV5-1	TRBJ2-7	-	once	TGCGCCAGCAGCTTGGGAGGGAGAACGGTCGGAGAGCAGTACTTC	CASSLGGRTVGEQYF
TRBV30	TRBJ2-7	TRBD1	-	TGTGCCTGGAGGCTGACAGGGGGTAGGTACGAGCAGTACTTC	CAWRLTGGRYEQYF
TRBV10-3	TRBJ1-6	TRBD1	-	TGTGCCACCGGACAGGGGGCCGATAATTCACCCCTCCACTTT	CATGQGADNSPLHF